The 30 T cell receptor beta chains reported below all come from one sample, sequenced in a study of blood T cell repertoires in COVID-19. The method was immunoSEQ multiplex PCR; TCRdb's version includes in-frame clones alone and lacks a portion of them. The sample records about 16,000 clones, 70% to 90% being singletons. The sequenced sample consisted of peripheral blood. Receptor source: a human donor in a cohort sampled during active COVID-19.

The chain joins TRBV18 to TRBJ1-4; weak D call: TRBD1 (5 bases). The CDR3 covers 15 residues. Trimming left V 3 bases short and J 1 base short, with 9 bases between. Germline V gives CDR1 KGHSH, CDR2 LQKENI. The CDR3 DNA is TGTGCCAGCTCACCGAGGCAGGGAACTAATGAAAAACTGTTTTTT. Translation: CASSPRQGTNEKLFF.

The chain employs TRBV19 and TRBJ1-5, with 8 bases lining up with TRBD1. With 4 bases clipped from V and 6 bases from J, the junction kept 8 bases outside the gene matches. The CDR3 totals 15 residues. Germline CDR1 reads LNHDA; CDR2 reads SQIVND (reference sequence). The CDR3 nucleotides read TGTGCCAGTAGTACTGACAGGGGTTGGTCTCAGCCCCAGCATTTT. As protein: CASSTDRGWSQPQHF.

The rearrangement links TRBV1 to TRBJ2-3; the table's D call, TRBD2, has no DNA check behind it. TRBV1 is classified as a pseudogene. This CDR3 is built from 18 residues. CDR3 amino acids: CTSSHPPLSGGARNTQYF. CDR3 sequence (DNA): TGCACCAGCAGCCACCCCCCTCTGAGCGGGGGGGCGCGGAATACGCAGTATTTT.

This clone was seen more than once but under ten times. V and J are TRBV24-1 and TRBJ1-2, with 8 bases that match TRBD1. This CDR3 region has 14 residues. Unmatched junction bases numbered 8, after V lost 2 bases and J lost 10 bases. Germline V gene lookup returns CDR1 KGHDR and CDR2 SFDVKD. CDR3 protein: CATSDSGTGQSYTF. The CDR3 coding sequence is TGTGCCACCAGTGATTCCGGGACAGGCCAATCCTACACCTTC.

This chain connects TRBV28 to TRBJ2-5; TRBD1 matches at 7 bases. After removal of 5 bases from V and 5 bases from J, the junction contained 14 bases not matched to a gene. The CDR3 is made up of 16 amino acids. Germline V gene data show CDR1 as MDHEN and CDR2 as SYDVKM. CDR3 sequence (DNA): TGTGCCAGCAGTCCTGTAATACAGGGGTTGGGGGAGACCCAGTACTTC. Translating gives CASSPVIQGLGETQYF.

The V gene is TRBV19, the J gene TRBJ2-1; D remains ambiguous. CDR1 and CDR2 from the germline V gene are LNHDA and SQIVND (reference sequence). The CDR3 is 14 residues long. Trimming shortened V by 8 bases and J by 2 bases, and 13 bases separated the two germline ends. CDR3 DNA: TGTGCCAGTCAGGATAGATATCCCTACAATGAGCAGTTCTTC. Translation gives CASQDRYPYNEQFF.

The chain uses TRBV3-1 (or the pseudogene TRBV3-2) and TRBJ2-5, with D tentatively TRBD1 (5 bases). V was shortened by 0 bases and J by 9 bases, with 14 bases between the two germline ends. This CDR3 contains 14 residues. The germline CDR1 and CDR2 sequences are LGHDT and YNNKEL (reference sequence). The CDR3 DNA follows: TGTGCCAGCAGCCAAGAAGGCAGGGCTGGGGCCCAGTACTTC. Residues: CASSQEGRAGAQYF.

The V gene is TRBV12-5, the J gene TRBJ1-5; D not resolved. The ends were cut back, 0 bases at V and 3 bases at J, with 12 bases in the middle. The CDR3 has 16 amino acids. Germline-derived CDR1 and CDR2 are LGHNT and FRNRAP. CDR3 sequence reads: CASGLVLGRINQPQHF. CDR3 coding DNA: TGTGCTAGTGGTTTGGTACTAGGGCGGATCAATCAGCCCCAGCATTTT.

The chain links TRBV12-3 or TRBV12-4 to TRBJ1-1; D not resolved. The CDR3 covers 12 residues. V shed 2 bases and J shed 8 bases, with 9 bases lying between them. The CDR3 here is CASSLRSEEAFF. The CDR3 nucleotides are TGTGCCAGCAGTTTAAGATCGGAGGAAGCTTTCTTT.

The chain links TRBV12-3 or TRBV12-4 to TRBJ1-2; no firm D call. Trimming left V 8 bases short and J 4 bases short, with 14 bases between. CDR3 length: 13 residues. The CDR3 spells CASAAGETYGYTF. The CDR3, as DNA: TGTGCCAGCGCGGCCGGGGAAACCTATGGCTACACCTTC.

The chain links TRBV7-9 to TRBJ2-3; 10 bases are shared with TRBD1. The V and J ends lost 5 bases and 2 bases, in that order; junction bases with no gene match: 7. Germline V gene sequence: CDR1 SEHNR, CDR2 FQNEAQ (reference sequence). The CDR3 has 16 residues. This CDR3 is CASSPWTGGLTDTQYF. CDR3 nucleotides: TGTGCCAGCAGCCCCTGGACAGGGGGACTCACAGATACGCAGTATTTT.

The rearrangement uses TRBV5-4 and TRBJ2-5, with TRBD2 identical over 11 bases. V lost 5 bases, J lost 3 bases, and 18 bases stayed unmatched. CDR1 and CDR2 (germline): SGHNT, YYREEE (reference sequence). The CDR3 spans 19 residues. The CDR3 nucleotides read TGTGCCAGCAGGTTAGGATTAGCGGGGGGGCGTAGATTAGAAGAGACCCAGTACTTC. Its protein is CASRLGLAGGRRLEETQYF. Based on the CDR3 plus reference TRBV5-4 and TRBJ2-5, the full variable domain is ETGVTQSPTHLIKTRGQQVTLRCSSQSGHNTVSWYQQALGQGPQFIFQYYREEENGRGNFPPRFSGLQFPNYSSELNVNALELDDSALYLCASRLGLAGGRRLEETQYFGPGTRLLVL.

In the case of this clone: The junction departs from germline at one end; a sequencing error may be responsible. The chain employs TRBV12-3 or TRBV12-4 and TRBJ2-7; D is perhaps TRBD1 (6 bases). The CDR3 is 11 amino acids. The CDR3 sequence: CASSLARGMNF. The CDR3 DNA is TGTGCCAGCAGTTTAGCGAGGGGGATGAACTTC.

This clone was observed a few times. V gene TRBV7-2 combines with J gene TRBJ2-3; TRBD1 matches at 7 bases. CDR1 is SGHTA and CDR2 is FQGNSA in the germline V gene. This CDR3 comprises 15 residues. After removal of 2 bases from V and 5 bases from J, the junction contained 7 bases not matched to a gene. DNA for the CDR3: TGTGCCAGCAGCTTATGGGCACAGGGGATAGATACGCAGTATTTT. Translating gives CASSLWAQGIDTQYF.

The chain couples TRBV5-1 to TRBJ2-5; a weak D match, TRBD2 (5 bases). V lost 5 bases and J lost 1, with 15 bases in between. The CDR3 is made up of 15 amino acids. Germline V CDR1 and CDR2: SGHRS, YFSETQ. The CDR3 region is CASRKRAGLQETQYF. The CDR3 bases are TGCGCCAGCAGGAAAAGGGCGGGCCTCCAAGAGACCCAGTACTTC.

This chain uses TRBV29-1 with TRBJ1-1; weak D call: TRBD1 (6 bases). This CDR3 contains 13 residues. V lost 4 bases, J lost 2 bases, and 11 bases lay in between. Germline V gene data show CDR1 as SQVTM and CDR2 as ANQGSEA. CDR3 sequence (DNA): TGCAGCGTTGGGGGGACAACCAACACTGAAGCTTTCTTT. Its protein product is CSVGGTTNTEAFF.

The gene calls are TRBV5-6 and TRBJ2-3; D is unclear. CDR3 length: 16 residues. Germline CDR1 and CDR2: SGHDT and YYEEEE. V lost 3 bases and J 2 bases, leaving 16 bases between the germline ends. The CDR3 here is CASSSMILAPTDTQYF. The CDR3 DNA is TGTGCCAGCAGCTCTATGATACTTGCCCCCACAGATACGCAGTATTTT.

V and J are TRBV5-1 and TRBJ1-4; D gene unclear. The CDR3 length is 14 residues. In germline, CDR1 is SGHRS, CDR2 YFSETQ. Trimming stripped 0 bases from V and 8 bases from J, with 11 bases between. The CDR3 nucleotides are TGCGCCAGCAGCTTGGACCCCGGCGGGGAAAAACTGTTTTTT. Protein: CASSLDPGGEKLFF.

V gene TRBV11-3 combines with J gene TRBJ2-3; possible D gene TRBD2, 6 bases. Germline V CDR1 and CDR2: SGHNT, YENEEA. The CDR3 has 14 residues. V was shortened by 5 bases and J by 4 bases, with 13 bases between the two germline ends. The CDR3 sequence is CASSRAGTADTQYF. In nucleotides, the CDR3 is TGTGCCAGCAGCAGGGCGGGGACGGCAGATACGCAGTATTTT.

The gene calls are TRBV11-2 and TRBJ2-1; no clear D. The CDR3 loop spans 16 amino acids. Trimming stripped 3 bases from V and 0 bases from J, with 12 bases between. CDR1 is SGHAT and CDR2 is FQNNGV in the germline V gene. The CDR3, as DNA: TGTGCCAGCAGCTTGAAGACTCTCAGCTCCTACAATGAGCAGTTCTTC. This gives the protein CASSLKTLSSYNEQFF.

The chain recombines TRBV7-2 with TRBJ2-2; TRBD2 matches at 14 bases. The germline V gene encodes CDR1 SGHTA and CDR2 FQGNSA. Trimming removed 11 bases from V and 2 bases from J; junction bases left unmatched: 4. This CDR3 has 15 residues. The chain's CDR3 is CAWGLAGDNTGELFF. In DNA, the CDR3 is TGTGCCTGGGGACTAGCGGGGGATAACACCGGGGAGCTGTTTTTT.

J is TRBJ1-4 and V is TRBV28, with 8 bases fitting TRBD1. Germline loops: CDR1 MDHEN, CDR2 SYDVKM. The J segment lost 8 bases and the V segment lost 9 bases, leaving 14 bases of the junction unmatched. The CDR3 runs 15 residues. CDR3 sequence reads: CASAYGTGGQEKLFF. DNA of the CDR3: TGTGCCAGTGCCTACGGAACAGGGGGACAAGAAAAACTGTTTTTT.

The gene calls are TRBV7-9 and TRBJ2-7; 9 bases are a match to TRBD1. CDR1 is SEHNR and CDR2 is FQNEAQ in the germline V gene (reference sequence). This CDR3 region has 14 residues. Losses at the gene ends were 5 bases for V and 6 bases for J; bases not matched to a gene: 8. In DNA, the CDR3 is TGTGCCAGCAGCCCCCGGGACAGGGTGCGCGAGCAGTACTTC. Amino acids: CASSPRDRVREQYF. Drawing the rest from reference TRBV7-9 and TRBJ2-7, the complete variable domain is DTGVSQNPRHKITKRGQNVTFRCDPISEHNRLYWYRQTLGQGPEFLTYFQNEAQLEKSRLLSDRFSAERPKGSFSTLEIQRTEQGDSAMYLCASSPRDRVREQYFGPGTRLTVT.

V gene TRBV7-9 combines with J gene TRBJ1-1; D is possibly TRBD1 (6 bases). From germline, CDR1 is SEHNR and CDR2 FQNEAQ (reference sequence). This CDR3 region has 15 residues. V was shortened by 5 bases and J by 4 bases, with 17 bases between the two germline ends. CDR3: CASSPRGGDATEAFF. The DNA of the CDR3 is TGTGCCAGCAGCCCGAGGGGGGGCGATGCCACTGAAGCTTTCTTT.

The rearrangement links TRBV5-1 to TRBJ1-2; D possibly corresponds to TRBD1 (5 bases). CDR3 length: 14 residues. Trimming left V 1 base short and J 1 base short, with 8 bases between. Germline CDR1 reads SGHRS; CDR2 reads YFSETQ. The CDR3 bases are TGCGCCAGCAGCTTGACGGGGGATAACTATGGCTACACCTTC. Translating it yields CASSLTGDNYGYTF.

V gene TRBV7-3 combines with J gene TRBJ2-3, with 9 bases matching TRBD2. The CDR3 is made up of 14 amino acids. V lost 5 bases to trimming and J lost 5 bases; unmatched junction nucleotides: 5. The germline V gene encodes CDR1 SGHTA and CDR2 FQGTGA. In nucleotides, the CDR3 is TGTGCCAGCAGCCGGACTAGCGAGGGAGATACGCAGTATTTT. It encodes CASSRTSEGDTQYF.

The chain combines TRBV5-6 with TRBJ2-1; tentatively, D is TRBD2 (6 bases). Germline CDR1 is SGHDT and CDR2 is YYEEEE. The CDR3 extends over 15 amino acids. V was trimmed by 6 bases and J by 3 bases, leaving 16 bases between them. The CDR3 protein is CASTRGGGYYNEQFF. The CDR3 region has the DNA TGTGCCAGCACTCGAGGTGGGGGGTACTACAATGAGCAGTTCTTC.

The chain has TRBV7-2 and TRBJ1-6; D is possibly TRBD1 (6 bases). CDR3 length equals 14 residues. The germline CDR1 and CDR2 sequences are SGHTA and FQGNSA. V was shortened by 1 base and J by 9 bases, with 10 bases between the two germline ends. The CDR3 nucleotides are TGTGCCAGCAGCTTAGGGACAGACTTTTCACCCCTCCACTTT. This translates into CASSLGTDFSPLHF.

The rearrangement uses TRBV5-5 and TRBJ2-7; a possible D gene is TRBD1 (5 bases). The germline V gene has CDR1 SGHKS and CDR2 YYEKEE (reference sequence). V lost 4 bases, J lost 6 bases, and 14 bases lay in between. This CDR3 contains 13 residues. The CDR3: CASSPQVTFEQYF. CDR3 coding DNA: TGTGCCAGCAGCCCACAGGTCACCTTCGAGCAGTACTTC.

The CDR3 loop reads CASSAEGSRSSYNSPLHF. The CDR3 bases are TGTGCCAGTAGTGCCGAGGGTAGTCGAAGCTCCTATAATTCACCCCTCCACTTT. V and J are TRBV19 and TRBJ1-6; the D is unclear. From germline, CDR1 is LNHDA and CDR2 SQIVND (reference sequence). The CDR3 is made up of 18 amino acids. V was shortened by 5 bases and J by 0 bases, with 17 bases between the two germline ends.